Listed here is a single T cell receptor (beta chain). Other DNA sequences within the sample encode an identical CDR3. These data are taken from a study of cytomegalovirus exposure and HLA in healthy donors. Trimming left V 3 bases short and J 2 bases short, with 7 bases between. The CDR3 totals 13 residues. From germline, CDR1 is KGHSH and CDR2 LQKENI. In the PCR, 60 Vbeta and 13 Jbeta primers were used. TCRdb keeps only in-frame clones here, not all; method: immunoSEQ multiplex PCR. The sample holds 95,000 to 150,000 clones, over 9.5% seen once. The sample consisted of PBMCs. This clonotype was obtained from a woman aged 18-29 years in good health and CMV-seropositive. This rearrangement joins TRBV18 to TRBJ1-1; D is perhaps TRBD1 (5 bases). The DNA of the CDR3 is TGTGCCAGCTCACCTCAGGGAAACACTGAAGCTTTCTTT. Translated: CASSPQGNTEAFF.